This entry is about one TCR beta chain. The antigen remains undetermined. The sample belongs to a study of T cells in localized non-small cell lung cancer. Regarding the study as a whole: Density of T cells in blood, when higher, went with longer overall survival. Because sequencing included only one region (of the tumor), heterogeneity remains possible. Detection in adjacent lung was observed for a median around 50 of the top 100 tumor clones. Clonality of T cells reached its maximum in uninvolved adjacent lung, surpassing tumor.

Clones were read by immunoSEQ multiplex PCR, and TCRdb kept only the in-frame ones, dropping some. The table shows 1,500 to 2,000 clones, with 22% occurring only once. Trimming took 3 bases from V and 4 from J; bases not matched to a gene: 3. Germline loops: CDR1 SGHNT, CDR2 YENEEA. This CDR3 contains 14 residues. The input for sequencing was lung tumor tissue, taken before any cancer treatment. The chain carries TRBV11-3 and TRBJ2-3; 8 positions match TRBD2. The TCR sequence derives from a male donor older than 55 with stage I lung adenocarcinoma. The CDR3: CASSLGLEADTQYF. The CDR3 DNA reads as TGTGCCAGCAGCTTGGGACTAGAGGCAGATACGCAGTATTTT.